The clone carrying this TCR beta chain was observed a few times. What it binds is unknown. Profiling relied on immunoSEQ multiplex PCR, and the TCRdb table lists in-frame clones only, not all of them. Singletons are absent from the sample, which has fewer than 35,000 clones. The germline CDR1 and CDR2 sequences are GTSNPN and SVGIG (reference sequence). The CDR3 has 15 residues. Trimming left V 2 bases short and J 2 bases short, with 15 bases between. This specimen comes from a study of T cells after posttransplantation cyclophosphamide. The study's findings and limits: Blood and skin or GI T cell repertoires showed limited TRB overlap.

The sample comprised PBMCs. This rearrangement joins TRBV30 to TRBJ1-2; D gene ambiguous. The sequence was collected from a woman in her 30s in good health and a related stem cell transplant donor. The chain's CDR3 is CAWSPVQLPNYGYTF. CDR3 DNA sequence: TGTGCCTGGAGTCCAGTACAGCTCCCCAACTATGGCTACACCTTC. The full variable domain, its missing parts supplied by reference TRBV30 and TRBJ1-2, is SQTIHQWPATLVQPVGSPLSLECTVEGTSNPNLYWYRQAAGRGLQLLFYSVGIGQISSEVPQNLSASRPQDRQFILSSKKLLLSDSGFYLCAWSPVQLPNYGYTFGSGTRLTVV.